A selection of T cell receptor beta chains follows, all from one sample in a study of beta chain features in type 1 diabetes. Assay: immunoSEQ multiplex PCR; the TCRdb copy retains only in-frame clones and omits some. The sample holds 310,000 or so clones; roughly 8% are singletons and the top ten take roughly 0.44%. The sequencing input was central memory CD4+ T cells from blood. The receptors come from a woman in her late teens or twenties in good health. Both conserved end residues are part of each CDR3.

14 | TRBJ2-1 | TRBV27 | CASSLWERMNEQFF
16 | TRBJ2-6 | TRBV28 | CASTMGTGAGANVLTF
10 | TRBJ2-7 | TRBV7-3 | CARIIYEQYF
14 | TRBJ2-3 | TRBV7-2 | CASSVAGHTDTQYF
18 | TRBJ2-1 | TRBV4-2 | CASSLVAGGPRGYNEQFF
19 | TRBJ1-5 | TRBV7-2 | CASSLLAAGTGEVGQPQHF
16 | TRBJ2-7 | TRBV27 | CASRDTGGGRAYEQYF
13 | - | TRBV11-2 | CASSLVRGFEQFF
16 | TRBJ2-2 | TRBV2 | CASSYTPFANTGELFF
13 | TRBJ2-1 | TRBV7-9 | CASSFLGTNEQFF
18 | TRBJ2-3 | TRBV7-6 | CASSLQLRGAGTTDTQYF
14 | TRBJ2-7 | TRBV28 | CASRSWGDRDEQYF
12 | TRBJ1-6 | TRBV2 | CASGTGNPPLHF
12 | TRBJ2-1 | TRBV29-1 | CSVERDSRRQFF
17 | TRBJ1-2 | TRBV28 | CASSLWGATSGGNGYTF
15 | TRBJ1-5 | TRBV2 | CASSDQVTRNQPQHF
14 | TRBJ2-7 | TRBV7-9 | CASSLAQTFYEQYF
14 | TRBJ2-5 | TRBV28 | CASSSSGTEETQYF
12 | TRBJ2-7 | TRBV6-5 | CASGSGSYEQYF
15 | TRBJ2-2 | TRBV4-2 | CASSREGLTTGELFF
16 | TRBJ1-1 | TRBV6-5 | CASSYYRGGGYSEAFF
15 | TRBJ2-3 | TRBV7-2 | CASSLVRLPTDTQYF
12 | TRBJ2-1 | TRBV6-5 | CASSRSYNEQFF
17 | TRBJ2-1 | TRBV9 | CASSVSGSPRGGNEQFF
12 | TRBJ1-2 | TRBV5-6 | CASRKGGGGYTF
15 | TRBJ2-1 | TRBV2 | CASSGGGTGNNEQFF
17 | TRBJ1-3 | TRBV5-6 | CASSLASGHLSGNTIYF
13 | TRBJ2-7 | TRBV28 | CASTLRGMYEQYF
14 | TRBJ2-7 | TRBV2 | CASSGGGNDHEQYF
12 | TRBJ2-7 | TRBV18 | CASSTMGNEQYF
18 | TRBJ2-3 | TRBV4-1 | CASSRGSSGVGYTDTQYF
13 | TRBJ2-5 | TRBV10-3 | CAAVGALSETQYF
16 | TRBJ2-1 | TRBV5-4 | CASSPRGAREGNEQFF
15 | TRBJ2-7 | TRBV28 | CASSRSGARIYEQYF
13 | TRBJ1-1 | TRBV11-2 | CASSLQENTEAFF
14 | TRBJ2-7 | TRBV7-2 | CASSQLAGDGEQYF
13 | TRBJ2-7 | TRBV6-6 | CASSVLRSYEQYF
12 | TRBJ2-1 | TRBV28 | CASRTSGSLQFF
15 | TRBJ2-1 | TRBV6-6 | CASSYSRREGDEQFF
13 | TRBJ2-7 | TRBV2 | CASRSGTSGEQYF
15 | TRBJ2-7 | TRBV5-4 | CASSLDPGGVYEQYF
12 | TRBJ2-7 | TRBV5-8 | CASSLMWSEQYF
12 | TRBJ2-7 | TRBV21-1 | CAREANYYEQYF
15 | TRBJ2-4 | TRBV28 | CASSPGGGKKNIQYF
15 | TRBJ2-7 | TRBV14 | CASSLVGVSSYEQYF
14 | - | TRBV5-1 | CASSLGQAYYEQYF
18 | TRBJ2-1 | TRBV4-2 | CASSPAPQGKSSYNEQFF